Listed below are T cell receptor beta chains from one sample, sequenced in a study of regulatory T cells in long-lasting Graves disease. TCRdb re-analysed the multiplex PCR reads in MiXCR, keeping a single row per CDR3 protein. The repertoire holds a few hundred thousand distinct CDR3 sequences, with about 11% as singletons. These data also featured in a second study, about T cells in Graves' hyperthyroidism and ophthalmopathy.

The sequenced sample was peripheral blood mononuclear cells (PBMCs), obtained at new diagnosis, from a patient treated with antithyroid drugs. Source of these receptors: a woman between 18 and 30 years old with Graves disease. CDR3s include the opening cysteine and the closing phenylalanine or tryptophan.

j_gene | v_gene | CDR3aa
TRBJ2-2 | TRBV20-1 | CSASEGADPNTGELFF
TRBJ1-1 | TRBV7-9 | CASSLRSRARSRNTEAFF
TRBJ1-5 | TRBV2 | CASSEAAFGPQHF
TRBJ1-6 | TRBV3-2 | CASSLAAWVWSSYNSPLHF
TRBJ2-1 | TRBV7-8 | CASSLDWARSSYNEQFF
TRBJ1-1 | TRBV29-1 | CSVEEAFF
TRBJ1-1 | TRBV28 | CASSWRPRVNTEAFF
TRBJ1-1 | TRBV7-8 | CASSLVRWDTEAFF
TRBJ1-3 | TRBV5-1 | CASSLEIADSGNTIYF
TRBJ1-1 | TRBV20-1 | CSAREPETYLNTEAFF
TRBJ1-5 | TRBV4-3 | CASSQDGGGNQPQHF
TRBJ1-5 | TRBV20-1 | CSALKQGLGQPQHF
TRBJ1-5 | TRBV19 | CASRVRAYSNQPQHF
TRBJ2-4 | TRBV5-6 | CASSLGPQREAPKNIQYF
TRBJ2-1 | TRBV7-2 | CASSARGGFSDEQFF
TRBJ2-2 | TRBV9 | CASSVGGLELFF
TRBJ2-7 | TRBV27 | CASSLTTSSYEQYF
TRBJ2-5 | TRBV18 | CASSPSETQYF
TRBJ1-6 | TRBV6-5 | CASSYGLPNSPLHF
TRBJ2-3 | TRBV20-1 | CSARGTRGLAGMDTQYF
TRBJ1-1 | TRBV9 | CASSVQPGPNTEAFF
TRBJ1-5 | TRBV18 | CASSPLRAANSNQPQHF
TRBJ1-1 | TRBV7-2 | CASSTQENTEAFF
TRBJ2-7 | TRBV18 | CASSGTVSYEQYF
TRBJ1-1 | TRBV7-9 | CASSLRLGNTEAFF
TRBJ1-2 | TRBV30 | CAWSRKFRYGYTF
TRBJ1-1 | TRBV27 | CASSPDRGWGNTEAFF
TRBJ2-7 | TRBV7-2 | CASSSPGGVFWEQYF
TRBJ2-7 | TRBV11-1 | CASSLGDRPPAF
TRBJ1-1 | TRBV6-1 | CASSQQGMAEAFF
TRBJ1-1 | TRBV12-3/TRBV12-4 | CASSFGTMNTEAFF
TRBJ2-3 | TRBV19 | CASSTGLAADTQYF
TRBJ1-3 | TRBV11-2 | CASSSEPHSGNTIYF
TRBJ2-7 | TRBV6-1 | CATKEAGQQEYEQYF
TRBJ1-1 | TRBV6-1 | CATQWGNTEAFF
TRBJ2-6 | TRBV7-9 | CASSLSPNSLSGANVLTF
TRBJ1-4 | TRBV28 | CASSLGGAPGEKLFF
TRBJ1-3 | TRBV7-2 | CASSIFRGAGNTIYF
TRBJ2-7 | TRBV27 | CASSLSFRDRVDF
TRBJ1-2 | TRBV15 | CATSRAQAPNYGYTF
TRBJ1-1 | TRBV20-1 | CSARKGATNTEAFF
TRBJ2-7 | TRBV3-1 | CASSQWSGSGSYEQYF
TRBJ1-4 | TRBV19 | CASSEGPEGEKLFF
TRBJ2-5 | TRBV9 | CASSKTGTSGTRQETQYF
TRBJ2-4 | TRBV30 | CAWTRGTVKNIQYF